The rows below give T cell receptor beta chains drawn from one sample of a study of blood T cell repertoires in COVID-19. Sequenced by immunoSEQ multiplex PCR; TCRdb stores in-frame clones only, minus some. The sample lists 85,000 to 130,000 clones; 70% to 90% were seen once. What was sequenced was peripheral blood. The receptors stem from a woman aged 55-69 years with acute or convalescent COVID-19. Both conserved end residues are part of each CDR3. D genes are given only for firm matches. Part of the rows lack a size; the others show once, few, many or a class for expanded clones.

CDR3aa: CASSEGVYGYTF; CDR3nt: TGTGCCAGCAGTGAAGGAGTCTATGGCTACACCTTC; v_gene: TRBV6-1; abundance: .; d_gene: .; j_gene: TRBJ1-2
CDR3aa: CASSPQGGTGELFF; CDR3nt: TGTGCCAGTAGCCCACAGGGAGGGACCGGGGAGCTGTTTTTT; v_gene: TRBV19; abundance: .; d_gene: .; j_gene: TRBJ2-2
CDR3aa: CASSFDRTTEAFF; CDR3nt: TGTGCCAGCAGCTTCGACAGGACGACTGAAGCTTTCTTT; v_gene: TRBV7-9; abundance: .; d_gene: .; j_gene: TRBJ1-1
CDR3aa: CASETGTGPNEQFF; CDR3nt: TGCGCCAGCGAAACCGGGACAGGGCCCAATGAGCAGTTCTTC; v_gene: TRBV5-1; abundance: .; d_gene: TRBD1; j_gene: TRBJ2-1
CDR3aa: CASSPGEFEAFF; CDR3nt: TGTGCCAGCAGCCCCGGTGAGTTTGAAGCTTTCTTT; v_gene: TRBV7-9; abundance: .; d_gene: .; j_gene: TRBJ1-1
CDR3aa: CATSLQTSTGELFF; CDR3nt: TGTGCCACCAGCCTACAGACAAGCACCGGGGAGCTGTTTTTT; v_gene: TRBV24-1; abundance: .; d_gene: .; j_gene: TRBJ2-2
CDR3aa: CASSASGTYNEQFF; CDR3nt: TGTGCCAGCAGTGCGAGCGGAACCTACAATGAGCAGTTCTTC; v_gene: TRBV6-2/TRBV6-3; abundance: few; d_gene: .; j_gene: TRBJ2-1
CDR3aa: CAISESPVYEQYF; CDR3nt: TGTGCCATCAGTGAGTCTCCCGTCTACGAGCAGTACTTC; v_gene: TRBV10-3; abundance: .; d_gene: .; j_gene: TRBJ2-7
CDR3aa: CASSTGTGGNEQFF; CDR3nt: TGTGCCAGTTCAACCGGGACAGGGGGTAATGAGCAGTTCTTC; v_gene: TRBV7-3; abundance: .; d_gene: TRBD1; j_gene: TRBJ2-1
CDR3aa: CASGTGSFYGYTF; CDR3nt: TGTGCCAGCGGGACAGGATCTTTCTATGGCTACACCTTC; v_gene: TRBV28; abundance: .; d_gene: TRBD1; j_gene: TRBJ1-2
CDR3aa: CASSQRLGTSGTGDTQYF; CDR3nt: TGCGCCAGCAGCCAACGGTTGGGTACTAGCGGGACTGGAGATACGCAGTATTTT; v_gene: TRBV4-1; abundance: .; d_gene: TRBD2; j_gene: TRBJ2-3
CDR3aa: CASSDDRARYGYTF; CDR3nt: TGTGCCAGCAGCGACGACAGGGCGCGCTATGGCTACACCTTC; v_gene: TRBV3-1/TRBV3-2; abundance: .; d_gene: TRBD1; j_gene: TRBJ1-2
CDR3aa: CASSQALGLAGKYKQFF; CDR3nt: TGTGCCAGCAGCCAAGCCCTGGGACTAGCGGGAAAGTACAAGCAGTTCTTC; v_gene: TRBV14; abundance: .; d_gene: TRBD2; j_gene: TRBJ2-1
CDR3aa: CASKRGSGGSNEQFF; CDR3nt: TGCGCCAGCAAGAGGGGGTCGGGCGGGAGCAATGAGCAGTTCTTC; v_gene: TRBV5-1; abundance: .; d_gene: .; j_gene: TRBJ2-1
CDR3aa: CASNRDRVDEQFF; CDR3nt: TGTGCCAGTAACCGGGACAGGGTCGATGAGCAGTTCTTC; v_gene: TRBV2; abundance: .; d_gene: TRBD1; j_gene: TRBJ2-1
CDR3aa: CASSLVGLAGTNSYNEQFF; CDR3nt: TGTGCCAGCAGCTTAGTGGGACTAGCGGGAACGAACTCCTACAATGAGCAGTTCTTC; v_gene: TRBV7-2; abundance: .; d_gene: TRBD2; j_gene: TRBJ2-1
CDR3aa: CASSPFAEAFF; CDR3nt: TGTGCCAGCAGCCCCTTTGCTGAAGCTTTCTTT; v_gene: TRBV7-9; abundance: once; d_gene: .; j_gene: TRBJ1-1
CDR3aa: CASSFSSYNEQFF; CDR3nt: TGTGCCAGCAGCTTTTCTTCCTACAATGAGCAGTTCTTC; v_gene: TRBV11-2; abundance: .; d_gene: .; j_gene: TRBJ2-1
CDR3aa: CATSTGQGVGTQYF; CDR3nt: TGTGCCACCAGCACGGGACAGGGTGTCGGTACGCAGTATTTT; v_gene: TRBV15; abundance: .; d_gene: TRBD1; j_gene: TRBJ2-3
CDR3aa: CASSQVRTRRTEAFF; CDR3nt: TGTGCCAGCAGCCAAGTCCGGACACGGAGAACTGAAGCTTTCTTT; v_gene: TRBV3-1/TRBV3-2; abundance: .; d_gene: .; j_gene: TRBJ1-1
CDR3aa: CATQTGVSRQETQYF; CDR3nt: TGTGCCACCCAGACGGGGGTGTCGAGGCAAGAGACCCAGTACTTC; v_gene: TRBV6-6; abundance: .; d_gene: .; j_gene: TRBJ2-5
CDR3aa: CASLRPGEETQYF; CDR3nt: TGTGCCAGCTTACGACCGGGAGAAGAGACCCAGTACTTC; v_gene: TRBV6-6; abundance: .; d_gene: .; j_gene: TRBJ2-5
CDR3aa: CASSLAGLAGPNEQFF; CDR3nt: TGTGCCAGCAGCTTGGCAGGACTAGCGGGACCCAATGAGCAGTTCTTC; v_gene: TRBV11-3; abundance: .; d_gene: TRBD2; j_gene: TRBJ2-1
CDR3aa: CASSIQREGRGELFF; CDR3nt: TGTGCCAGTAGTATACAGCGGGAGGGCCGCGGGGAGCTGTTTTTT; v_gene: TRBV19; abundance: .; d_gene: TRBD2; j_gene: TRBJ2-2